One sample yielded the 13 T cell receptor beta chains listed below, sequenced in a study of T-cell memory formation after mild COVID-19. MiXCR, run by TCRdb on the 5' RACE reads, gives a single entry per CDR3 protein. The sample includes roughly 300,000 distinct CDR3 sequences, roughly 8.2% of them seen just once. The specimen was PBMCs or a T cell subset sorted from them (not recorded which). These receptor sequences come from a man younger than 35 who had mild COVID-19 (a few samples of this study predate the infection). Cell type and time point are not known.

In its sample, this clonotype was seen once. This may be a read error: a much more frequent sequence differs by one nucleotide. The rearrangement links TRBV5-6 to TRBJ2-1; TRBD1 agrees at 7 bases. Germline assignment: CDR1 SGHDT and CDR2 YYEEEE. The CDR3 runs 15 residues. CDR3 DNA: TGTGCCAGCTGCTTAGGGGACAGCTCCTACAATGAGCAGTTCTTC. Amino acid sequence: CASCLGDSSYNEQFF. Complete variable domain (other parts from reference TRBV5-6 and TRBJ2-1): DAGVTQSPTHLIKTRGQQVTLRCSPKSGHDTVSWYQQALGQGPQFIFQYYEEEERQRGNFPDRFSGHQFPNYSSELNVNALLLGDSALYLCASCLGDSSYNEQFFGPGTRLTVL.

This clonotype has only a few counts. The chain couples TRBV2 to TRBJ2-7; D is perhaps TRBD1 or TRBD2 (5 bases each). Trimming removed 7 bases from V and 2 bases from J, with 15 bases in between. Germline values: CDR1 SNHLY, CDR2 FYNNEI. The CDR3 is made up of 14 amino acids. CDR3 bases: TGTGCCAGCACTAGGGACCCACGTACCTACGAGCAGTACTTC. As protein: CASTRDPRTYEQYF. Combining the CDR3 with reference TRBV2 and TRBJ2-7 gives the whole variable domain EPEVTQTPSHQVTQMGQEVILRCVPISNHLYFYWYRQILGQKVEFLVSFYNNEISEKSEIFDDQFSVERPDGSNFTLKIRSTKLEDSAMYFCASTRDPRTYEQYFGPGTRLTVT.

This clonotype has more than one count but fewer than ten. The chain joins TRBV6-5 to TRBJ2-7; 7 bases align to TRBD1. V lost 2 bases to trimming and J lost 6 bases; unmatched junction nucleotides: 7. The germline V gene encodes CDR1 MNHEY and CDR2 SVGAGI. The CDR3 loop spans 14 amino acids. CDR3 residues: CASSYARGTSEQYF. CDR3 DNA sequence: TGTGCCAGCAGTTACGCCAGGGGGACCTCCGAGCAGTACTTC.

V gene TRBV6-5 combines with J gene TRBJ1-4, with D hard to call. Germline CDR1 MNHEY, CDR2 SVGAGI. V dropped 0 bases and J dropped 0 bases, with 8 bases sitting between them. CDR3 length equals 16 residues. CDR3 DNA: TGTGCCAGCAGTTACTCCTTTGGGGCAACTAATGAAAAACTGTTTTTT. Amino acids: CASSYSFGATNEKLFF.

The chain combines TRBV9 with TRBJ2-2, with D possibly TRBD1 on 6 matching bases. V lost 1 base, J lost 1 base, and 8 bases lay in between. Germline V gene data show CDR1 as SGDLS and CDR2 as YYNGEE. The CDR3 runs to 15 residues. CDR3: CASSVRDMNTGELFF. The CDR3 nucleotides are TGTGCCAGCAGCGTACGGGACATGAACACCGGGGAGCTGTTTTTT. The full variable domain, with the rest looked up from reference TRBV9 and TRBJ2-2, is DSGVTQTPKHLITATGQRVTLRCSPRSGDLSVYWYQQSLDQGLQFLIQYYNGEERAKGNILERFSAQQFPDLHSELNLSSLELGDSALYFCASSVRDMNTGELFFGEGSRLTVL.

The table lists this clonotype with many counts. CDR3 amino acids: CASSQDRGLNTIYF. CDR3 sequence (DNA): TGCGCCAGCAGCCAGGACAGGGGGCTTAACACCATATATTTT. The genes are TRBV4-3 and TRBJ1-3, with 11 bases identical to TRBD1. Germline V gene data show CDR1 as LGHNA and CDR2 as YSLEER. J lost 7 bases, V lost 3 bases, and 2 bases had no gene match. The CDR3 length is 14 residues.

This clonotype has a count of ten or more. This rearrangement joins TRBV6-2 or TRBV6-3 to TRBJ1-1; the D is unclear. Deletions cut 7 bases from V and 3 bases from J, with 15 bases between. The CDR3 runs to 14 residues. Germline V lookup: CDR1 MNHEY, CDR2 SVGEGT. The CDR3 reads CASTYQAGYTEAFF. The CDR3 coding sequence is TGTGCCAGCACCTACCAGGCGGGGTACACTGAAGCTTTCTTT.

This clonotype was detected ten times or more. The chain links TRBV5-1 to TRBJ1-2; possible D gene TRBD1, 6 bases. The germline V gene encodes CDR1 SGHRS and CDR2 YFSETQ. The V and J ends lost 0 bases and 10 bases respectively, with 10 bases between them. The CDR3 length is 12 residues. This chain's CDR3 is CASSLGGRDYTF. The CDR3 DNA is TGCGCCAGCAGCTTGGGGGGGCGAGACTACACCTTC.

The chain combines TRBV19 with TRBJ2-1; D is ambiguous. The V gene lost 10 bases and the J gene lost 3 bases, with 16 bases spanning the gap. This CDR3 is built from 14 residues. Per the germline V gene, CDR1 is LNHDA and CDR2 is SQIVND (reference sequence). The CDR3 coding sequence is TGTGCCACCACCTCGCACCGTTTCTACAATGAGCAGTTCTTC. It codes for CATTSHRFYNEQFF.

This clonotype has a handful of counts. The V gene is TRBV28, the J gene TRBJ2-1; D is possibly TRBD1 or TRBD2 (5 bases each). Germline CDR1 reads MDHEN; CDR2 reads SYDVKM. This CDR3 region has 13 residues. The V end was cut by 4 bases, the J end by 10 bases, with 14 bases between. The CDR3 DNA sequence: TGTGCCAGCAGTTCCAAGGGACCCGGGGAGCAGTTCTTC. It yields the protein CASSSKGPGEQFF. The variable domain in full, with the rest retrieved from reference TRBV28 and TRBJ2-1, is DVKVTQSSRYLVKRTGEKVFLECVQDMDHENMFWYRQDPGLGLRLIYFSYDVKMKEKGDIPEGYSVSREKKERFSLILESASTNQTSMYLCASSSKGPGEQFFGPGTRLTVL.

This clonotype has at least ten counts. The V gene is TRBV28, the J gene TRBJ2-5; the match to TRBD2 covers 8 bases. With 4 bases clipped from V and 4 bases from J, the junction kept 17 bases outside the gene matches. CDR1 is MDHEN, CDR2 SYDVKM, per germline. The CDR3 has 18 residues. CDR3 region: CASSSSIAGAGGRETQYF. For the CDR3, the DNA is TGTGCCAGCAGTTCCTCCATCGCGGGGGCGGGGGGTCGAGAGACCCAGTACTTC.

This chain uses TRBV2 with TRBJ2-2; D uncertain. Trimming cost V 8 bases and J 3 bases, with 7 bases left between them. The CDR3 length is 12 residues. CDR1 SNHLY and CDR2 FYNNEI come from the germline V gene. CDR3 region: CASVRDTGELFF. DNA for the CDR3: TGTGCCAGCGTCCGGGACACCGGGGAGCTGTTTTTT.

The J gene is TRBJ2-2, the V gene TRBV6-5, with 13 bases matching TRBD2. The CDR3 consists of 15 residues. The junction had 8 bases not matched to a gene; V was cut back by 10 bases and J by 6 bases. Germline CDR1 MNHEY, CDR2 SVGAGI. The CDR3 is CATRPGLAGSGELFF. CDR3 DNA sequence: TGTGCCACCAGACCGGGACTAGCGGGGTCCGGGGAGCTGTTTTTT.